The table lists the clone carrying this T cell receptor (beta chain) with a few counts. Its antigen is still unknown. This specimen belongs to a study of blood T cells in healthy people across ages. Whole-study findings and limits: Among long-lived donors, naive CD4+ cells were more numerous and diversity higher than in aged donors.

The CDR3 has 13 residues. Trimming left V 2 bases short and J 13 bases short, with 17 bases between. The germline V gene encodes CDR1 MNHNS and CDR2 SASEGT. A second roughly 7 to 11 cycle PCR used barcoded and J-beta primers. TCRdb reanalysed the 5' RACE reads using MiXCR and keeps one entry per CDR3 protein. The table has 760,000 or so distinct CDR3 sequences, just under 25% seen once. These data were likewise used in another study, on T cells of mothers and their children. That paper notes: Samples were obtained from three healthy Caucasian mothers and their six children.

The sample consisted of blood. The source of this sequence is a boy under 18 in good health. J is TRBJ2-5 and V is TRBV6-1, with a possible D match to TRBD1 (5 bases). CDR3 amino acids: CASSEQEAGYRYF. CDR3 nucleotides: TGTGCCAGCAGTGAACAAGAGGCAGGGTATCGGTACTTC.